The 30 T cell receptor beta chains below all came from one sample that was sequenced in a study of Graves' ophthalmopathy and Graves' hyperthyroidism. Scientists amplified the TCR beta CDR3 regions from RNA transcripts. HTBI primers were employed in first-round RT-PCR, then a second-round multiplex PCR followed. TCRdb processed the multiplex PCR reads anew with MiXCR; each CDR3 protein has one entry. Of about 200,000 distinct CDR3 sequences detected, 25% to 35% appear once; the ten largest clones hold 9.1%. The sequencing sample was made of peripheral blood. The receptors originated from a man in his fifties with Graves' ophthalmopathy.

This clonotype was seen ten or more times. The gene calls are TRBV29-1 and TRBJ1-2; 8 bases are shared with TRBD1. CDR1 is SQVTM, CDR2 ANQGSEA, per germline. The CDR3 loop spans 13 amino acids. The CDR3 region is CSSRTGIDYGYTF. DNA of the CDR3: TGCAGTTCCCGGACAGGGATCGACTATGGCTACACCTTC.

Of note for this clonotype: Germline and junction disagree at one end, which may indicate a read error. The CDR3 DNA follows: TGTGCCGGCAGGCTAGGAAGAGGTGGAAACACCACATATTTT. Translated: CAGRLGRGGNTTYF. The chain is built from TRBV12-3 or TRBV12-4 and TRBJ1-3; D is uncertain. CDR3 length equals 14 residues.

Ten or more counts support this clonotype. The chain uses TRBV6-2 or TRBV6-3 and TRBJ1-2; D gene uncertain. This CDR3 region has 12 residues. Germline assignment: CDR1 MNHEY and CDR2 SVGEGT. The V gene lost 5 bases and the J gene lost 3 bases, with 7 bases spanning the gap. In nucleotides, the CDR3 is TGTGCCAGCAGTAACGGGGACTATGGCTACACCTTC. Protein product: CASSNGDYGYTF.

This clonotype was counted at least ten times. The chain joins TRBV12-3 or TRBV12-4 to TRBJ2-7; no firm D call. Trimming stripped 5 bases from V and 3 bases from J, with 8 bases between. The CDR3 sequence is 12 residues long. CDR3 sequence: CASSTRSYEQYF. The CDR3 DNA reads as TGTGCCAGCAGTACCCGGAGCTACGAGCAGTACTTC.

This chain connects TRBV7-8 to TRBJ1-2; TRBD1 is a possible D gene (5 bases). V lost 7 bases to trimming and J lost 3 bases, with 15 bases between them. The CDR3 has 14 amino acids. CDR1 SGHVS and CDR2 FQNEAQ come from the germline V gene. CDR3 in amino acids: CASTEIQGDYGYTF. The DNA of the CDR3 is TGTGCCAGCACCGAAATTCAGGGTGACTATGGCTACACCTTC. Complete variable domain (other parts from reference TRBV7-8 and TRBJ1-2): GAGVSQSPRYKVAKRGQDVALRCDPISGHVSLFWYQQALGQGPEFLTYFQNEAQLDKSGLPSDRFFAERPEGSVSTLKIQRTQQEDSAVYLCASTEIQGDYGYTFGSGTRLTVV.

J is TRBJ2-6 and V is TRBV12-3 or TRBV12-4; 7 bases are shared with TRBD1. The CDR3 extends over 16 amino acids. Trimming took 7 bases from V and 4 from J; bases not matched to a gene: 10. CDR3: CASNSPDRLGANVLTF. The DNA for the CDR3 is TGTGCCAGCAATTCCCCGGACAGGCTAGGGGCCAACGTCCTGACTTTC.

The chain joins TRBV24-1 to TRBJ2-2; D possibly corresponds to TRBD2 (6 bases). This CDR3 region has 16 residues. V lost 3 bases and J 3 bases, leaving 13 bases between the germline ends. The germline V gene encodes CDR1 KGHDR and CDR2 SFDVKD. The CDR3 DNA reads TGTGCCACCAGTGATCCGGCTGGAGGGGACACCGGGGAGCTGTTTTTT. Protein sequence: CATSDPAGGDTGELFF.

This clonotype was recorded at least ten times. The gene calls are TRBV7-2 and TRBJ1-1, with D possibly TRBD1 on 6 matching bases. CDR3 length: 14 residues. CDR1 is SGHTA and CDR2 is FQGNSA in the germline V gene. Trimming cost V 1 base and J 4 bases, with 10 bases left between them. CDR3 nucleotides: TGTGCCAGCAGCTTAGTCGGGGGGCCCACTGAAGCTTTCTTT. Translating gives CASSLVGGPTEAFF.

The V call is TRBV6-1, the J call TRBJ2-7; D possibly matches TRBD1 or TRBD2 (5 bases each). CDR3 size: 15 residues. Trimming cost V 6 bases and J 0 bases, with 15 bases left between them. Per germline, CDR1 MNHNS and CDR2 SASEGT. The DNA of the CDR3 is TGTGCCAGCAGCAACCCGGGGCAGGGCTCCTACGAGCAGTACTTC. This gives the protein CASSNPGQGSYEQYF.

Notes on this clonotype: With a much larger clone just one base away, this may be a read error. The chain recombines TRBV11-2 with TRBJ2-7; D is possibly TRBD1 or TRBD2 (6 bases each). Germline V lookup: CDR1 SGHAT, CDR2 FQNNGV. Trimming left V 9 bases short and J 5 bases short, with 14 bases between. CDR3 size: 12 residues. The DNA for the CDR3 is TGTGCCAGTATACAGGGAGGCGACGAGCAGTACTTC. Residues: CASIQGGDEQYF.

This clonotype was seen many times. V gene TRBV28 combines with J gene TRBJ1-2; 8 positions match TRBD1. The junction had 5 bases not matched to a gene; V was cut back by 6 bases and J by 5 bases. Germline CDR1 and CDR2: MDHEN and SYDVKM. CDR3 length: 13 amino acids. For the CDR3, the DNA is TGTGCCAGCAGCGAGACAGGGGAATATGGCTACACCTTC. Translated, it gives CASSETGEYGYTF.

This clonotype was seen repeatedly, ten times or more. The CDR3 nucleotides read TGTGCCAGCAGTTACTCGATCTTGGGTAGGGCCACCTACGAGCAGTACTTC. Translating gives CASSYSILGRATYEQYF. The chain is built from TRBV6-5 and TRBJ2-7; D is unclear. Germline loops: CDR1 MNHEY, CDR2 SVGAGI. Between the trimmed V and J ends, which lost 0 bases and 2 bases, there was a span of 17 bases. This CDR3 has 17 amino acids.

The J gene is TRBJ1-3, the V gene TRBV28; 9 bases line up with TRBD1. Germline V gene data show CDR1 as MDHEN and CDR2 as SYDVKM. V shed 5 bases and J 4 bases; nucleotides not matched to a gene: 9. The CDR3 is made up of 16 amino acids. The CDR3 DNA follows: TGTGCCAGCAGTGGGTGGACAGGGGCTCGCGGAAACACCATATATTTT. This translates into CASSGWTGARGNTIYF.

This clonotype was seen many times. CDR3 protein: CASSPGTSAPQYF. CDR3 sequence (DNA): TGTGCCAGCAGCCCGGGCACTAGCGCGCCTCAGTACTTC. The rearrangement uses TRBV7-2 and TRBJ2-5; 7 bases align to TRBD2. The germline V gene has CDR1 SGHTA and CDR2 FQGNSA. The junction had 11 bases not matched to a gene; V was cut back by 5 bases and J by 11 bases. This CDR3 comprises 13 residues.

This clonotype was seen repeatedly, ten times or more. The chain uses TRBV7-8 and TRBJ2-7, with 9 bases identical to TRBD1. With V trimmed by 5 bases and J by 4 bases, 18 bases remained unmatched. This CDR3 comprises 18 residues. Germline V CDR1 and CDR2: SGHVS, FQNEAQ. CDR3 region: CASSPSLGGQGSRYEQYF. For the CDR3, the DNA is TGTGCCAGCAGCCCCTCGCTCGGCGGACAGGGGTCCAGGTACGAGCAGTACTTC.

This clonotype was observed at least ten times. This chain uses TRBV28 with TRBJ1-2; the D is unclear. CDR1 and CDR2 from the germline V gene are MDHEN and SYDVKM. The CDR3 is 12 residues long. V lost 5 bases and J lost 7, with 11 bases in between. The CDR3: CASSPLKTGYTF. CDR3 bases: TGTGCCAGCAGTCCTCTTAAAACTGGCTACACCTTC.

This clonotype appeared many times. CDR3 sequence (DNA): TGTGCCAGCAGTTACGGGACAGCCCAGAATCAGCCCCAGCATTTT. Translating it yields CASSYGTAQNQPQHF. The chain uses TRBV6-5 and TRBJ1-5; TRBD1 matches 7 bases. The CDR3 totals 15 residues. CDR1 and CDR2 (germline): MNHEY, SVGAGI. With V trimmed by 2 bases and J by 4 bases, 5 bases remained unmatched.

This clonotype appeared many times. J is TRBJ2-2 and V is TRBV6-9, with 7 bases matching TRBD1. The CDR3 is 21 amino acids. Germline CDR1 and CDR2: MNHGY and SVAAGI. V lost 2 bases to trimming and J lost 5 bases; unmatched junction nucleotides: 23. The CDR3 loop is CASSYGPLDRVWFGGTGELFF. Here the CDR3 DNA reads TGTGCCAGCAGTTATGGACCCCTAGACAGGGTCTGGTTCGGCGGTACCGGGGAGCTGTTTTTT.

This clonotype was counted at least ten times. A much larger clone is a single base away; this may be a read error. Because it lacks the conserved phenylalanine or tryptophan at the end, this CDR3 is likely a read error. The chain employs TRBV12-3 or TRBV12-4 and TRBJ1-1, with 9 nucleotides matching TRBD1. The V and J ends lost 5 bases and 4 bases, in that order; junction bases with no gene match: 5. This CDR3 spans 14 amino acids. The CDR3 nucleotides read TGTGCCAGCAGTCCGACAGGGGGTATCACTGAAGCTTTCTCT. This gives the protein CASSPTGGITEAFS.

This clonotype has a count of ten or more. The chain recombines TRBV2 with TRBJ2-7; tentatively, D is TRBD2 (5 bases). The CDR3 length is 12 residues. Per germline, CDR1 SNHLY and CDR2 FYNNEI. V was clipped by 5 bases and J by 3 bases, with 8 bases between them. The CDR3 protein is CASSRGLYEQYF. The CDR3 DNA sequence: TGTGCCAGCAGTCGGGGTCTCTACGAGCAGTACTTC.

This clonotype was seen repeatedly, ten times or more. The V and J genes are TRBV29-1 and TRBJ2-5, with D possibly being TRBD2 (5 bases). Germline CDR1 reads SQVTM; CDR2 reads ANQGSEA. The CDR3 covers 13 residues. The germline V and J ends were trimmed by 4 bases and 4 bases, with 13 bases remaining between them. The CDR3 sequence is CSVGRGTGETQYF. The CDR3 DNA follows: TGCAGCGTTGGCCGGGGAACTGGAGAGACCCAGTACTTC.

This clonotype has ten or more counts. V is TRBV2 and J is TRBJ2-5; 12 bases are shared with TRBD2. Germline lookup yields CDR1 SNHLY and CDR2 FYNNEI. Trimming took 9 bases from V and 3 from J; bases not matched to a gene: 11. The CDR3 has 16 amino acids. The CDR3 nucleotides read TGTGCCAGGGCTAGCGGGAGGGCCGGGGATGAAGAGACCCAGTACTTC. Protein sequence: CARASGRAGDEETQYF.

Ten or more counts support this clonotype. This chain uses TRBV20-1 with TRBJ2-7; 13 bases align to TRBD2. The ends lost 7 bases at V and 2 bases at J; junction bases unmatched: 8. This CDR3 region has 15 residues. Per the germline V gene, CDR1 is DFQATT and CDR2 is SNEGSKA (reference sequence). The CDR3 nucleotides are TGCAGTGGGAGGACCGGGACTAGCGGGGCCTACGAGCAGTACTTC. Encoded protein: CSGRTGTSGAYEQYF.

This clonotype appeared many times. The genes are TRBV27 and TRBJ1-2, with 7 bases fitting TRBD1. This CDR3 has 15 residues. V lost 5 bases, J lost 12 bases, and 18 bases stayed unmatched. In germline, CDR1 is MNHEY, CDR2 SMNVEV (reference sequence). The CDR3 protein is CASSPGDREGEVHTF. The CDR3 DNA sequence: TGTGCCAGCAGTCCGGGGGACAGAGAAGGGGAGGTCCACACCTTC.

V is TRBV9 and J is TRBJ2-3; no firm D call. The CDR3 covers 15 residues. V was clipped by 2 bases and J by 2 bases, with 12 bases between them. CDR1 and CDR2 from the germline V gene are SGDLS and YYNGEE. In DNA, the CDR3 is TGTGCCAGCAGCGTTCGGGCAGGAAACACAGATACGCAGTATTTT. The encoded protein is CASSVRAGNTDTQYF.

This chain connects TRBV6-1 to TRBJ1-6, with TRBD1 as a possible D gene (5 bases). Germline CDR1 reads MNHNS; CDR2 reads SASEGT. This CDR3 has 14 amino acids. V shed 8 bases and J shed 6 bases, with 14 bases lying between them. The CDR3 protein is CASVPGMRNSPLHF. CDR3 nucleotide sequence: TGTGCCAGCGTACCAGGGATGCGTAATTCACCCCTCCACTTT.

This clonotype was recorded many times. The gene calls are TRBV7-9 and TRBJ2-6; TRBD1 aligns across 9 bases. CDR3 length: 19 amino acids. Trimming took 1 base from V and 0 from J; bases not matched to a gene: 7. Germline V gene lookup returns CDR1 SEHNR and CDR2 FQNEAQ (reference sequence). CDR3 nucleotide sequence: TGTGCCAGCAGCTTAGGTACAGGGGGCCTAGACTCTGGGGCCAACGTCCTGACTTTC. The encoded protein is CASSLGTGGLDSGANVLTF.

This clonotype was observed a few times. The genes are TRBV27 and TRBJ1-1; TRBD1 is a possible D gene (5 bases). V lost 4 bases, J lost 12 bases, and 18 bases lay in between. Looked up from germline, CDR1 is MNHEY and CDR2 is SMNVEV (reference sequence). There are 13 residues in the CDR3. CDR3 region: CASSSTIGTPTFF. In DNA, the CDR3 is TGTGCCAGCAGTTCAACCATCGGGACCCCGACTTTCTTT.

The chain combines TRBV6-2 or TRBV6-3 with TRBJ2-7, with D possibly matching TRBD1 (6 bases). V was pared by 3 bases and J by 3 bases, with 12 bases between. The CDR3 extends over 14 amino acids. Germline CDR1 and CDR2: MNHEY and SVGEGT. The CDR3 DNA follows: TGTGCCAGCAGTTATCGGGACAAATTCTACGAGCAGTACTTC. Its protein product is CASSYRDKFYEQYF.

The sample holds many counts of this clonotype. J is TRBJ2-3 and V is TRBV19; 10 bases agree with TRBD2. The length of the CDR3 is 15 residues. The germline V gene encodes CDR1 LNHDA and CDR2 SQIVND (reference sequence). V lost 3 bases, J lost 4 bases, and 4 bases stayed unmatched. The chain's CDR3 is CASSMGLALSDTQYF. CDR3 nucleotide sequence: TGTGCCAGTAGTATGGGACTAGCGCTGTCAGATACGCAGTATTTT.